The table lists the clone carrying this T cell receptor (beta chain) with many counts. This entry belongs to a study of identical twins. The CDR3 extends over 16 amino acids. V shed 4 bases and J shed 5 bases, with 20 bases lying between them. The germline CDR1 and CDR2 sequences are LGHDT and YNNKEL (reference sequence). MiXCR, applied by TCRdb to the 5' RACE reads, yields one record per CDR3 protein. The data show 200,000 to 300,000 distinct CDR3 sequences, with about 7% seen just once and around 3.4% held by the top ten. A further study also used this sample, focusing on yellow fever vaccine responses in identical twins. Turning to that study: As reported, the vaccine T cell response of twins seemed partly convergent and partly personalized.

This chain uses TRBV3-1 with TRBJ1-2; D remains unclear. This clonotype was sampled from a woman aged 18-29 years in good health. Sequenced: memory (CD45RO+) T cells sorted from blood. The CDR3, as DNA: TGTGCCAGCAGCCCTCTAGCTTCGACCCGAGTTTATGGCTACACCTTC. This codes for CASSPLASTRVYGYTF.